The rows below give T cell receptor beta chains drawn from one sample of a study of identical twins. In TCRdb, the 5' RACE reads were re-called with MiXCR into one record per CDR3 protein. The sample lists 600,000 to 850,000 distinct CDR3 sequences, around a sixth occurring once. These same records also appear under a second study, on T cells expressing NK-cell markers.

The specimen was PBMCs. These receptor sequences come from a woman aged 18-29 years in good health. Each CDR3 is given without its conserved first and last residue. Some rows mark clone size as missing; the rest say once, few, many or name a class of expanded clone.

v_call: TRBV20-1; clone_size: .; cdr3_aa: SARVPFSSYEQY
v_call: TRBV10-3; clone_size: few; cdr3_aa: ASTTGTTLNEQY
v_call: TRBV7-9; clone_size: many; cdr3_aa: ASSLGGTIY
v_call: TRBV24-1; clone_size: few; cdr3_aa: ATSDRTSGRGLDTQY
v_call: TRBV20-1; clone_size: .; cdr3_aa: SAEGQGKSEAF
v_call: TRBV6-1; clone_size: few; cdr3_aa: ASSELGGSPLH
v_call: TRBV20-1; clone_size: .; cdr3_aa: SAMGTGGGIYEQY
v_call: TRBV20-1; clone_size: .; cdr3_aa: SALGLASYNEQF
v_call: TRBV4-1; clone_size: few; cdr3_aa: ASSQEKGANTEAF
v_call: TRBV7-2; clone_size: few; cdr3_aa: ASSPRARLAARYEQY
v_call: TRBV4-2; clone_size: few; cdr3_aa: ASSQGTGGSETQY
v_call: TRBV7-2; clone_size: .; cdr3_aa: ASSLGQIIYNEQF
v_call: TRBV20-1; clone_size: few; cdr3_aa: SARAGFTDTQY
v_call: TRBV28; clone_size: .; cdr3_aa: ASRRQSGELF
v_call: TRBV4-3; clone_size: .; cdr3_aa: ASSLIQGIGTGELF
v_call: TRBV12-3/TRBV12-4; clone_size: .; cdr3_aa: ASSLRDREGNTEAF
v_call: TRBV7-6; clone_size: few; cdr3_aa: ASSLTGGWSEAF
v_call: TRBV4-2; clone_size: .; cdr3_aa: ASSLRTGLDNEQF
v_call: TRBV6-2/TRBV6-3; clone_size: few; cdr3_aa: ASSWPLAGDNEQF
v_call: TRBV6-5; clone_size: few; cdr3_aa: ASRLAGEGSSYEQY
v_call: TRBV24-1; clone_size: .; cdr3_aa: ATSTISDPYNEQF
v_call: TRBV15; clone_size: .; cdr3_aa: ATSRDLSAGGIETQY
v_call: TRBV9; clone_size: .; cdr3_aa: ASSVDFISSDTQY
v_call: TRBV9; clone_size: few; cdr3_aa: ASSVDESYEQY
v_call: TRBV5-1; clone_size: .; cdr3_aa: ACSEAGGRNEQF
v_call: TRBV20-1; clone_size: .; cdr3_aa: SARSVTEQY
v_call: TRBV20-1; clone_size: .; cdr3_aa: SARDLTPGQGISGANVLT
v_call: TRBV10-3; clone_size: few; cdr3_aa: ATSRGAASEQY
v_call: TRBV4-1; clone_size: few; cdr3_aa: ASSQGADRTYEQY
v_call: TRBV6-2/TRBV6-3; clone_size: few; cdr3_aa: ASRNLAGRDEKLF
v_call: TRBV12-3/TRBV12-4; clone_size: .; cdr3_aa: ASRTGTGNEQF
v_call: TRBV6-4; clone_size: few; cdr3_aa: ASSRDSLSYNEQF
v_call: TRBV6-2/TRBV6-3; clone_size: .; cdr3_aa: ASILGREPRPRNNEQF
v_call: TRBV5-1; clone_size: .; cdr3_aa: ATAEGGSPHNEQF
v_call: TRBV5-1; clone_size: few; cdr3_aa: ASSLVASGGTNTGELF
v_call: TRBV10-2; clone_size: .; cdr3_aa: ASSESDRLSGNTIY
v_call: TRBV29-1; clone_size: few; cdr3_aa: SGSETASTDTQY
v_call: TRBV6-1; clone_size: few; cdr3_aa: ASSKGRGNNQPQH
v_call: TRBV12-3/TRBV12-4; clone_size: few; cdr3_aa: ASSLQGIHYEQY
v_call: TRBV10-3; clone_size: .; cdr3_aa: AITAGVPGELF
v_call: TRBV19; clone_size: .; cdr3_aa: ASRKRSLADTQY
v_call: TRBV15; clone_size: .; cdr3_aa: ATSRGFLTEAF